This T cell receptor beta chain was recovered during a study of blood T cells in healthy people across ages. Then a second PCR, running roughly 7 to 11 cycles, was carried out with a sample-barcoded 5' primer and a J-beta primer mix. Sequencing yielded, for each sample, at least 2.5 million paired-end reads carrying CDR3. TCRdb recomputed calls from the 5' RACE reads with MiXCR, one row per CDR3 protein. Of 890,000 or so distinct CDR3 sequences in the sample, approximately 67% were seen once. The CDR3 loop spans 14 amino acids. Germline CDR1 is MNHEY and CDR2 is SVGAGI. With 7 bases removed from V and 6 bases from J, the gap between germline ends came to 16 bases. In its sample, this clonotype was seen a few times.

Sequenced sample: blood. This clonotype was sampled from a man aged 25 to 40 in good health. The chain carries TRBV6-5 and TRBJ2-4; D is possibly TRBD2 (7 bases). CDR3 coding DNA: TGTGCCAGCACCTCAGGGGAGGGTTCAAACATTCAGTACTTC. Amino acids: CASTSGEGSNIQYF.